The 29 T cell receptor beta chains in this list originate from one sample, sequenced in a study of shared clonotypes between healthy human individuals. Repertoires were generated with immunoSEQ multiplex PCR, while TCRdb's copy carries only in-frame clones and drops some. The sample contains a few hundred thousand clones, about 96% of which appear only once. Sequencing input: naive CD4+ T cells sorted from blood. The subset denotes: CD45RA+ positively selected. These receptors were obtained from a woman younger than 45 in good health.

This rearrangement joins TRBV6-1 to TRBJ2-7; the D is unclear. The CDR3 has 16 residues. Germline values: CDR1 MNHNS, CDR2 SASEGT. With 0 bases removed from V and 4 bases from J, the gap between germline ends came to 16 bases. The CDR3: CASSEALGIIPYEQYF. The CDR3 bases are TGTGCCAGCAGTGAAGCGCTGGGTATTATACCTTACGAGCAGTACTTC.

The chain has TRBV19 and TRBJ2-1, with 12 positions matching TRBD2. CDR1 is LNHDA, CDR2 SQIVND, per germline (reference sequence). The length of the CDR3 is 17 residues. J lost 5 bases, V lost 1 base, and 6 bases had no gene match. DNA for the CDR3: TGTGCCAGTAGTATAGCCGTGACTAGCGGGAGTCACAATGAGCAGTTCTTC. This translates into CASSIAVTSGSHNEQFF.

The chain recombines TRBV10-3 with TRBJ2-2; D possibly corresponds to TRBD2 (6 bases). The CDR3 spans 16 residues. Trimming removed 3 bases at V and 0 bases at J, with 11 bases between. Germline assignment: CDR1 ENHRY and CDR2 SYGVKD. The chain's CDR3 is CAISEFGGTNTGELFF. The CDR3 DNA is TGTGCCATCAGTGAATTCGGCGGGACGAACACCGGGGAGCTGTTTTTT.

The CDR3 region is CASKQPGGTEAFF. CDR3 nucleotides: TGTGCCAGCAAGCAACCGGGAGGCACTGAAGCTTTCTTT. The chain combines TRBV27 with TRBJ1-1, with unresolved D. The V end was cut by 7 bases, the J end by 4 bases, with 13 bases between. Germline V gives CDR1 MNHEY, CDR2 SMNVEV (reference sequence). The CDR3 is 13 amino acids.

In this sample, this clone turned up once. The CDR3 DNA reads TGTGCCAGCAGTGATCCTGCGGGGGGGAAAGAGACCCAGTACTTC. This gives the protein CASSDPAGGKETQYF. The chain couples TRBV6-1 to TRBJ2-5; TRBD2 matches 9 bases. V lost 3 bases, J lost 3 bases, and 5 bases stayed unmatched. The germline gives CDR1 MNHNS, CDR2 SASEGT. The CDR3 consists of 15 residues.

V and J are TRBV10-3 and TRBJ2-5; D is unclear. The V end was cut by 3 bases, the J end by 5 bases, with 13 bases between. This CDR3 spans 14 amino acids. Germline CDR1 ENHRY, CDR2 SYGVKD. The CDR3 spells CAISDRKSVETQYF. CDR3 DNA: TGTGCCATCAGTGACCGCAAATCAGTTGAGACCCAGTACTTC.

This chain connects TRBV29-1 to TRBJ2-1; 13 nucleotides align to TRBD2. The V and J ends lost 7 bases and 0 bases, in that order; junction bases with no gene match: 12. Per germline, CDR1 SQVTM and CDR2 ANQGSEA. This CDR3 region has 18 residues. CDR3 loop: CSAHRTSGSPSSYNEQFF. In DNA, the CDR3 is TGCAGCGCCCACCGGACTAGCGGGAGCCCCAGCTCCTACAATGAGCAGTTCTTC.

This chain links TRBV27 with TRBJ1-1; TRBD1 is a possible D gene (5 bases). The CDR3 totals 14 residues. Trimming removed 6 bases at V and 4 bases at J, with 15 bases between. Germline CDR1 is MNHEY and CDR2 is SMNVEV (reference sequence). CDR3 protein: CASSYKQGSTEAFF. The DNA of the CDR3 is TGTGCCAGCAGCTATAAGCAGGGCTCCACTGAAGCTTTCTTT.

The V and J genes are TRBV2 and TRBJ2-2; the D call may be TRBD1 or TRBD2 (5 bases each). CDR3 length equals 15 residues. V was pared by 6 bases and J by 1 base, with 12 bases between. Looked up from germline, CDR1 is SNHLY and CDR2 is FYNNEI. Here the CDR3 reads CASSSGTRNTGELFF. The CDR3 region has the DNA TGTGCCAGCAGCTCCGGGACCCGGAACACCGGGGAGCTGTTTTTT.

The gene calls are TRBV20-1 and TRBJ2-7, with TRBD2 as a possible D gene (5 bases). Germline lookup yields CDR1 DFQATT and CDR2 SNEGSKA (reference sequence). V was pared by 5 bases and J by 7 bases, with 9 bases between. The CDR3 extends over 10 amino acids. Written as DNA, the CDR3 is TGCAGTGCTGAGAGGAGGGAGCAGTACTTC. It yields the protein CSAERREQYF.

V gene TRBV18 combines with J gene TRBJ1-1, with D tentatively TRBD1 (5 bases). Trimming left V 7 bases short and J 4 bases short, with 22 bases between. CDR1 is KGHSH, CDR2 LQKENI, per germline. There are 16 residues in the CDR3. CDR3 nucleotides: TGTGCCAGCTTCCTCAACCACGGCAGGGAGTTCACTGAAGCTTTCTTT. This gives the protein CASFLNHGREFTEAFF.

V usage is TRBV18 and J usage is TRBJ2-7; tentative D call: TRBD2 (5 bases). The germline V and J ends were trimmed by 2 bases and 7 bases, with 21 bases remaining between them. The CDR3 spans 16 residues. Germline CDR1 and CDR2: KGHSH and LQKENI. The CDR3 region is CASSPGGGPLSEEQYF. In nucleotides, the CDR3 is TGTGCCAGCTCACCAGGAGGTGGTCCCCTCTCGGAAGAGCAGTACTTC.

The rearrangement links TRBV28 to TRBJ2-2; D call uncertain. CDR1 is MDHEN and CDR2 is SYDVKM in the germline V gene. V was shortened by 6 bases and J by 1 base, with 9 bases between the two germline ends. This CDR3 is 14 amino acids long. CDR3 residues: CASRMSGNTGELFF. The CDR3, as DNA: TGTGCCAGCAGAATGTCGGGGAACACCGGGGAGCTGTTTTTT.

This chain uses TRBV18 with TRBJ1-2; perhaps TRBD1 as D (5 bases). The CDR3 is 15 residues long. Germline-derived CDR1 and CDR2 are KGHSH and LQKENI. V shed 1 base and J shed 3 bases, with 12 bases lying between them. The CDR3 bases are TGTGCCAGCTCACCACAGGACACTCTCCACTATGGCTACACCTTC. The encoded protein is CASSPQDTLHYGYTF.

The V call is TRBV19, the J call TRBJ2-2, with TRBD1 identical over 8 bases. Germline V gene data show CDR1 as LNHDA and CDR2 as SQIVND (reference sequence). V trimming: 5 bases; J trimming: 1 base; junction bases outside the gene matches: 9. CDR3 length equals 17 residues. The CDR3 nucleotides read TGTGCCAGTAGTTCAAAATGGGGACAGGTGAACACCGGGGAGCTGTTTTTT. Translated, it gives CASSSKWGQVNTGELFF.

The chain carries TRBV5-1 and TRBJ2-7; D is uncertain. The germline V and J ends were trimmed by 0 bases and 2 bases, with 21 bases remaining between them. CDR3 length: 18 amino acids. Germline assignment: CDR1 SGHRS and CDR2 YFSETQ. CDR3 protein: CASSLAARLTHIPYEQYF. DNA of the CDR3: TGCGCCAGCAGCTTGGCGGCCAGGCTAACACATATTCCCTACGAGCAGTACTTC.

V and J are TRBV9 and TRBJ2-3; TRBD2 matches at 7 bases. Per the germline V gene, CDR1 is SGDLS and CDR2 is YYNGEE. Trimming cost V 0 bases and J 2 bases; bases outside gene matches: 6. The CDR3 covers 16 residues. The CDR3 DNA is TGTGCCAGCAGCGTAGGTGTGCGGGGGTCCACAGATACGCAGTATTTT. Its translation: CASSVGVRGSTDTQYF.

CDR3 region: CASSQDTDRERYGYTF. The CDR3 nucleotides are TGTGCCAGCAGCCAAGATACGGACAGGGAACGATATGGCTACACCTTC. The gene calls are TRBV14 and TRBJ1-2, with 8 bases lining up with TRBD1. Germline CDR1 reads SGHDN; CDR2 reads FVKESK. CDR3 length: 16 amino acids. J gave up 5 bases and V 0 bases, and 8 bases lay outside the gene matches.

CDR3 DNA sequence: TGCGCCAGCAGCCAAGATAAGCGGTTCTCCTACAATGAGCAGTTCTTC. Translation: CASSQDKRFSYNEQFF. The rearrangement joins TRBV4-1 to TRBJ2-1, with D possibly TRBD2 on 5 matching bases. There are 16 residues in the CDR3. Germline CDR1 and CDR2: MGHRA and YSYEKL. Trimming took off 0 bases at V and 0 bases at J, with 9 bases between the two ends.

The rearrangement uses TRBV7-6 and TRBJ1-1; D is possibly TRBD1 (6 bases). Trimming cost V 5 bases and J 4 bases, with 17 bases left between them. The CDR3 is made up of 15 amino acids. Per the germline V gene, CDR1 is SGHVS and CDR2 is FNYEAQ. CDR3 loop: CASSQNPQGGTEAFF. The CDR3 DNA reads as TGTGCCAGCAGCCAGAACCCACAGGGTGGCACTGAAGCTTTCTTT.

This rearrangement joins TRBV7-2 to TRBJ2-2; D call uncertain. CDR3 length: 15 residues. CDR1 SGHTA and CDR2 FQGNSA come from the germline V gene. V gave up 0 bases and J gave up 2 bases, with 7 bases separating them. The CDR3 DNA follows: TGTGCCAGCAGCTTAGCAATGGTTAACACCGGGGAGCTGTTTTTT. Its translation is CASSLAMVNTGELFF.

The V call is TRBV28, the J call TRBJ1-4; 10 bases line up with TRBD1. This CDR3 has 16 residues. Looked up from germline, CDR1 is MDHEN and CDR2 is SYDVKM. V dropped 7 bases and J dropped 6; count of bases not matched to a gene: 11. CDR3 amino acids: CASTPITGTGDEKLFF. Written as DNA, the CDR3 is TGTGCCAGCACCCCCATTACCGGGACAGGGGATGAAAAACTGTTTTTT.

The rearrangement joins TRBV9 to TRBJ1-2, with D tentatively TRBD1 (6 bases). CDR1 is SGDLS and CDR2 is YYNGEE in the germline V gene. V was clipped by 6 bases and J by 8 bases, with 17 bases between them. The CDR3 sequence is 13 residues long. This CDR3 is CASMGPATGGYTF. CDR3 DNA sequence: TGTGCCAGCATGGGGCCGGCTACAGGGGGCTACACCTTC.

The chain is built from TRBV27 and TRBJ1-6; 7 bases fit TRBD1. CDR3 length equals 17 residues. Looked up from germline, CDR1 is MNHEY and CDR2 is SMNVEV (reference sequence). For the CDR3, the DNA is TGTCCCCACCCACCCCCCCGGGACAGTCCAGATAATTCACCCCTCCACTTT. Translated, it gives CPHPPPRDSPDNSPLHF.

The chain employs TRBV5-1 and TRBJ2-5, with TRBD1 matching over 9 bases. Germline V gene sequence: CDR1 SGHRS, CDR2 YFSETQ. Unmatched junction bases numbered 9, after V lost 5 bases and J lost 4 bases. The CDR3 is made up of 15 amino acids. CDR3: CASRSGQGIGETQYF. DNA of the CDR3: TGCGCCAGCAGATCGGGACAGGGAATAGGAGAGACCCAGTACTTC.

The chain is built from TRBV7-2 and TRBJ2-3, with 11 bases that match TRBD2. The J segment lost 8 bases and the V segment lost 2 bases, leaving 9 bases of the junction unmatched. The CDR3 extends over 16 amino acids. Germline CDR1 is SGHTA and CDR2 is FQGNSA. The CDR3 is CASSLPWLAGGATQYF. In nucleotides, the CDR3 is TGTGCCAGCAGCTTACCCTGGCTAGCGGGAGGAGCTACGCAGTATTTT.

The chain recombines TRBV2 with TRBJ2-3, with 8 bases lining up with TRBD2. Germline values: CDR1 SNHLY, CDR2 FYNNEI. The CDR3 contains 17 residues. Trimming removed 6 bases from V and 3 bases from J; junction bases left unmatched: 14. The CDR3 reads CASRTPGLGGGTDTQYF. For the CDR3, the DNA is TGTGCCAGCAGGACCCCGGGACTAGGGGGTGGAACAGATACGCAGTATTTT.

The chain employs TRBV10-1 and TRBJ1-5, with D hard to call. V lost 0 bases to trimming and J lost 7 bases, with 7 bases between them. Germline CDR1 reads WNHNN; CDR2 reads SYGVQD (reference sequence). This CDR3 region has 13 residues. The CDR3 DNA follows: TGCGCCAGCAGTGAGTCCCCGTCACAGCCCCAGCATTTT. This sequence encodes CASSESPSQPQHF.

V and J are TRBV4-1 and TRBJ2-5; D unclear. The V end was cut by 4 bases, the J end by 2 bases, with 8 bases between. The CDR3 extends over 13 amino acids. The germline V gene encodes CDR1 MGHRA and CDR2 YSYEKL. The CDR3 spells CASSRVEQETQYF. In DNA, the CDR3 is TGCGCCAGCAGCCGGGTGGAACAAGAGACCCAGTACTTC.